One and the same sample provided the 17 T cell receptor beta chains below, sequenced in a study of CD8 T cells in ankylosing spondylitis. One entry per CDR3 protein, called by TCRdb with MiXCR from the 5' RACE reads. The sample includes about 540,000 distinct CDR3 sequences, roughly 12% seen only once; the top ten take around 7%. No cognate antigen is known for these TCRs. Study-wide results and caveats: Characteristic of ankylosing spondylitis blood, it appeared, was a TCR beta motif comprising roughly eight highly homologous variants.

Sequencing was performed on blood, either unsorted or a sorted T cell fraction (not recorded which). The receptor set was obtained from a male donor with ankylosing spondylitis.

The genes are TRBV5-1 and TRBJ2-5; 7 nucleotides line up with TRBD1. CDR1 is SGHRS and CDR2 is YFSETQ in the germline V gene. The CDR3 has 14 amino acids. With 6 bases clipped from V and 1 base from J, the junction kept 6 bases outside the gene matches. CDR3 residues: CASTFGQAQETQYF. CDR3 nucleotides: TGCGCCAGCACATTCGGACAGGCCCAAGAGACCCAGTACTTC.

This clonotype was seen more than once but under ten times. The rearrangement uses TRBV20-1 and TRBJ1-1; unclear D gene. The germline V gene encodes CDR1 DFQATT and CDR2 SNEGSKA (reference sequence). CDR3 length: 14 residues. The V and J ends lost 6 bases and 4 bases respectively, with 18 bases between them. CDR3 in DNA: TGCAGTGCGGGTCGACCAGGACGAAGCACTGAAGCTTTCTTT. Its protein product is CSAGRPGRSTEAFF.

V is TRBV19 and J is TRBJ2-1, with 16 bases fitting TRBD2. This CDR3 is 16 amino acids long. Germline loops: CDR1 LNHDA, CDR2 SQIVND (reference sequence). V trimming: 3 bases; J trimming: 7 bases; junction bases outside the gene matches: 3. CDR3 sequence reads: CASSMGLAGGLNEQFF. In nucleotides, the CDR3 is TGTGCCAGTAGTATGGGACTAGCGGGAGGGTTGAATGAGCAGTTCTTC.

This clonotype was observed at least ten times. The rearrangement links TRBV7-2 to TRBJ2-5; maybe TRBD2 (5 bases). V lost 4 bases to trimming and J lost 5 bases, with 8 bases between them. CDR3 length equals 12 residues. Germline lookup yields CDR1 SGHTA and CDR2 FQGNSA. CDR3 nucleotides: TGTGCCAGCAGCTATCGGGGTGAGACCCAGTACTTC. Protein product: CASSYRGETQYF.

This clonotype was picked up a small number of times. The rearrangement joins TRBV11-1 to TRBJ2-1; D perhaps matches TRBD1 (5 bases). The CDR3 loop spans 17 amino acids. Germline CDR1 and CDR2: SGHAT and FQDESV (reference sequence). V lost 6 bases and J lost 5, with 23 bases in between. In DNA, the CDR3 is TGTGCCAGCAGACCCCCCGTGGTAGGGGCGGCAAACAATGAGCAGTTCTTC. It specifies CASRPPVVGAANNEQFF.

The chain joins TRBV6-1 to TRBJ2-1; D perhaps matches TRBD2 (5 bases). Between the trimmed V and J ends, which lost 6 bases and 4 bases, there was a span of 16 bases. CDR3 length: 15 amino acids. Germline CDR1 MNHNS, CDR2 SASEGT. The CDR3 protein is CASRTTRENYNEQFF. CDR3 sequence (DNA): TGTGCCAGCAGAACTACTAGGGAGAATTACAATGAGCAGTTCTTC.

This clonotype was picked up a small number of times. The chain links TRBV5-1 to TRBJ2-2; D unresolved. The CDR3 is 14 amino acids. V gave up 4 bases and J gave up 1 base, with 8 bases separating them. Germline V gene data show CDR1 as SGHRS and CDR2 as YFSETQ. The CDR3 bases are TGCGCCAGCAGCGCACTACAGAACACCGGGGAGCTGTTTTTT. It yields the protein CASSALQNTGELFF. Full variable domain (outside the CDR3, taken from reference TRBV5-1 and TRBJ2-2): KAGVTQTPRYLIKTRGQQVTLSCSPISGHRSVSWYQQTPGQGLQFLFEYFSETQRNKGNFPGRFSGRQFSNSRSEMNVSTLELGDSALYLCASSALQNTGELFFGEGSRLTVL.

This clonotype was counted at least ten times. The rearrangement uses TRBV11-3 and TRBJ1-5; no reliable D call. This CDR3 spans 13 amino acids. CDR1 is SGHNT and CDR2 is YENEEA in the germline V gene. Trimming cost V 5 bases and J 5 bases, with 10 bases left between them. CDR3 nucleotides: TGTGCCAGCAGCCCGGGATCATATCAGCCCCAGCATTTT. Translation: CASSPGSYQPQHF.

This clonotype was seen many times. V is TRBV5-1 and J is TRBJ2-3, with 8 bases aligning to TRBD1. The CDR3 runs to 16 residues. Germline CDR1 is SGHRS and CDR2 is YFSETQ. Losses at the gene ends were 4 bases for V and 1 base for J; bases not matched to a gene: 8. In DNA, the CDR3 is TGCGCCAGCAGCCCCGAAAACAGGGGGGGCACAGATACGCAGTATTTT. It yields the protein CASSPENRGGTDTQYF.

V usage is TRBV2 and J usage is TRBJ1-1; TRBD1 is a possible D gene (5 bases). This CDR3 has 12 residues. The germline V gene encodes CDR1 SNHLY and CDR2 FYNNEI. Trimming cost V 11 bases and J 3 bases, with 13 bases left between them. DNA for the CDR3: TGTGCCTCACGGGGGAAAGACACTGAAGCTTTCTTT. This sequence encodes CASRGKDTEAFF.

The sample holds many counts of this clonotype. This chain connects TRBV29-1 to TRBJ2-2, with 7 bases fitting TRBD2. J was trimmed by 4 bases and V by 3 bases; bases with no gene match: 5. The V gene's germline CDR1 is SQVTM and CDR2 ANQGSEA. This CDR3 region has 14 residues. The CDR3 loop reads CSVDGGGATGELFF. For the CDR3, the DNA is TGCAGCGTTGATGGCGGGGGAGCCACCGGGGAGCTGTTTTTT.

This clonotype came up a few times. The chain joins TRBV11-2 to TRBJ2-7, with TRBD2 identical over 13 bases. The V gene end was trimmed by 1 base and the J gene end by 6 bases; junction bases not matched to a gene: 12. The CDR3 has 18 residues. Germline V lookup: CDR1 SGHAT, CDR2 FQNNGV. CDR3 sequence reads: CASSLVGLAGAQISEQYF. CDR3 in DNA: TGTGCCAGCAGCTTAGTCGGACTAGCGGGAGCCCAGATCTCCGAGCAGTACTTC.

This clonotype was picked up a small number of times. This sequence joins TRBV11-3 and TRBJ2-2; 13 nucleotides line up with TRBD2. V shed 7 bases and J 7 bases; nucleotides not matched to a gene: 12. Germline-derived CDR1 and CDR2 are SGHNT and YENEEA. The CDR3 is 17 residues long. The CDR3 is CASTNGLAGAFVGELFF. In DNA form, the CDR3 reads TGTGCCAGCACCAACGGACTAGCGGGAGCCTTTGTCGGGGAGCTGTTTTTT. Full variable domain (rest looked up from reference TRBV11-3 and TRBJ2-2): EAGVVQSPRYKIIEKKQPVAFWCNPISGHNTLYWYLQNLGQGPELLIRYENEEAVDDSQLPKDRFSAERLKGVDSTLKIQPAELGDSAVYLCASTNGLAGAFVGELFFGEGSRLTVL.

This chain uses TRBV5-1 with TRBJ2-7; TRBD1 matches 9 bases. Losses at the gene ends were 3 bases for V and 2 bases for J; bases not matched to a gene: 6. Germline assignment: CDR1 SGHRS and CDR2 YFSETQ. This CDR3 has 15 residues. CDR3 loop: CASSSPQGATYEQYF. The CDR3 DNA reads as TGCGCCAGCAGCTCACCACAGGGGGCGACCTACGAGCAGTACTTC.

The rearrangement links TRBV30 to TRBJ2-3; D is unclear. This CDR3 region has 14 residues. CDR1 is GTSNPN and CDR2 is SVGIG in the germline V gene (reference sequence). Trimming left V 3 bases short and J 7 bases short, with 17 bases between. CDR3 region: CAWRAVYDFHTQYF. The CDR3 nucleotides are TGTGCCTGGAGGGCGGTGTACGACTTTCATACGCAGTATTTT. The variable domain in full, completed from reference TRBV30 and TRBJ2-3, reads SQTIHQWPATLVQPVGSPLSLECTVEGTSNPNLYWYRQAAGRGLQLLFYSVGIGQISSEVPQNLSASRPQDRQFILSSKKLLLSDSGFYLCAWRAVYDFHTQYFGPGTRLTVL.

The sample holds many counts of this clonotype. The chain couples TRBV12-3 or TRBV12-4 to TRBJ1-3; no reliable D call. The germline V and J ends were trimmed by 2 bases and 3 bases, with 8 bases remaining between them. The CDR3 length is 14 residues. CDR3 in amino acids: CASSLNRGGNTIYF. The CDR3 DNA reads TGTGCCAGCAGTTTAAACCGGGGTGGAAACACCATATATTTT.

Only a few counts were recorded for this clonotype. In DNA form, the CDR3 reads TGTGCCAGCAGTAGACAGGGGAGCTATGGCTACACCTTC. Protein sequence: CASSRQGSYGYTF. V is TRBV27 and J is TRBJ1-2; the match to TRBD1 covers 8 bases. CDR3 length equals 13 residues. CDR1 and CDR2 from the germline V gene are MNHEY and SMNVEV (reference sequence). The junction had 3 bases not matched to a gene; V was cut back by 5 bases and J by 4 bases.